This T cell receptor beta chain is from a study of T-cell memory formation after mild COVID-19. TCRdb re-derived calls from the 5' RACE reads in MiXCR, one entry per CDR3 protein. The sample has 35,000 to 45,000 distinct CDR3 sequences, roughly 7.2% seen once. CDR3 length: 13 residues. The junction had 4 bases not matched to a gene; V was cut back by 4 bases and J by 7 bases. The germline V gene encodes CDR1 SGHVS and CDR2 FNYEAQ. The genes are TRBV7-6 and TRBJ2-1; 7 nucleotides align to TRBD1. Sequencing was performed on PBMCs or a T cell subset sorted from them (not recorded which). The TCR originated in a man aged 18 to 29 who had mild COVID-19 (a few samples of this study predate the infection). Cell type and time point are not known. This CDR3 reads CASSSGQANEQFF. CDR3 sequence (DNA): TGTGCCAGCAGCTCTGGACAGGCTAATGAGCAGTTCTTC.